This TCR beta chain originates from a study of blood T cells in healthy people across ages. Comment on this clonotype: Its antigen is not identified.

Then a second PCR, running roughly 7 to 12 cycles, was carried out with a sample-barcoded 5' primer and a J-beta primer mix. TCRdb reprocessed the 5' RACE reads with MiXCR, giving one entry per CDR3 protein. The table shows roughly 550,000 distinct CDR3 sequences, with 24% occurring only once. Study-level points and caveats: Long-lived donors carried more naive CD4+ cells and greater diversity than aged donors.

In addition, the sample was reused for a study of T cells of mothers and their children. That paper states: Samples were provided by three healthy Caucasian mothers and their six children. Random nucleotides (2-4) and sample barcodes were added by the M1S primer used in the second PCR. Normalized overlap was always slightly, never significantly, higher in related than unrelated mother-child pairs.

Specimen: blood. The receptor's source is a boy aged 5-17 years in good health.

The CDR3 spells CASRPLAAHGPGELFF. CDR3 in DNA: TGTGCCAGCAGACCACTAGCGGCCCACGGACCCGGGGAGCTGTTTTTT. V is TRBV11-2 and J is TRBJ2-2; 8 bases are shared with TRBD2. This CDR3 is 16 amino acids long. J was trimmed by 6 bases and V by 6 bases; bases with no gene match: 12. Germline lookup yields CDR1 SGHAT and CDR2 FQNNGV.